The 17 T cell receptor beta chains in this list originate from one sample, sequenced in a study of shared clonotypes between healthy human individuals. Produced via immunoSEQ multiplex PCR; TCRdb's table is partial and in-frame only. The data contain 1.6 million or so clones, 98% to 99% of them singletons. Specimen: naive CD4+ T cells sorted from blood. Documented subset: CD45RA+ positively selected. Every receptor here comes from a man aged 25 to 45 in good health.

The chain couples TRBV30 to TRBJ1-1, with TRBD1 as a possible D gene (5 bases). V lost 5 bases and J 0 bases, leaving 10 bases between the germline ends. The length of the CDR3 is 13 residues. The germline V gene has CDR1 GTSNPN and CDR2 SVGIG (reference sequence). CDR3 amino acids: CAWWDGLNTEAFF. Written as DNA, the CDR3 is TGTGCCTGGTGGGACGGCTTGAACACTGAAGCTTTCTTT. Variable domain in full (rest from reference TRBV30 and TRBJ1-1): SQTIHQWPATLVQPVGSPLSLECTVEGTSNPNLYWYRQAAGRGLQLLFYSVGIGQISSEVPQNLSASRPQDRQFILSSKKLLLSDSGFYLCAWWDGLNTEAFFGQGTRLTVV.

The chain carries TRBV7-2 and TRBJ1-6; D is uncertain. The CDR3 consists of 14 residues. The germline CDR1 and CDR2 sequences are SGHTA and FQGNSA. The V and J ends lost 4 bases and 8 bases respectively, with 12 bases between them. In nucleotides, the CDR3 is TGTGCCAGCAGCTCCGGCGGGCGATATTCACCCCTCCACTTT. This encodes CASSSGGRYSPLHF.

This chain's CDR3 is CASSYPDPGGDYTF. The CDR3 nucleotides are TGTGCCAGCAGTTACCCCGACCCTGGTGGCGACTACACCTTC. The gene calls are TRBV6-5 and TRBJ1-2; D not resolved. V shed 2 bases and J shed 10 bases, with 17 bases lying between them. CDR3 length: 14 amino acids. Germline-derived CDR1 and CDR2 are MNHEY and SVGAGI.

The chain carries TRBV5-5 and TRBJ1-1; D is unresolved. The CDR3 loop spans 14 amino acids. Deletions cut 1 base from V and 0 bases from J, with 7 bases between. From germline, CDR1 is SGHKS and CDR2 YYEKEE (reference sequence). The CDR3 loop reads CASSLKLLNTEAFF. The DNA of the CDR3 is TGTGCCAGCAGCTTGAAACTACTGAACACTGAAGCTTTCTTT.

The V and J genes are TRBV5-1 and TRBJ1-4; no clear D. The CDR3 totals 14 residues. Germline-derived CDR1 and CDR2 are SGHRS and YFSETQ. V was cut by 1 base and J by 3 bases, with 7 bases left in between. CDR3 in amino acids: CASSLTRPNEKLFF. Here the CDR3 DNA reads TGCGCCAGCAGCTTGACACGACCTAATGAAAAACTGTTTTTT.

The rearrangement joins TRBV5-1 to TRBJ2-1; TRBD1 is a possible D gene (5 bases). V was cut by 3 bases and J by 4 bases, with 17 bases left in between. The CDR3 contains 16 residues. Germline V lookup: CDR1 SGHRS, CDR2 YFSETQ. The CDR3 region has the DNA TGCGCCAGCAGCTCTCCCCTGGGGCGAACATACAATGAGCAGTTCTTC. This codes for CASSSPLGRTYNEQFF.

The chain couples TRBV4-2 to TRBJ2-7, with D perhaps being TRBD1 or TRBD2 (5 bases each). The CDR3 is 15 residues long. Trimming took 3 bases from V and 2 from J, leaving 14 bases between them. CDR1 and CDR2 from the germline V gene are LGHNA and YNFKEQ. The CDR3 nucleotides read TGTGCCAGCAGCCACACAACGGGACCCACCTACGAGCAGTACTTC. The encoded protein is CASSHTTGPTYEQYF.

The rearrangement uses TRBV28 and TRBJ1-1; a possible D gene is TRBD1 (5 bases). Germline CDR1 reads MDHEN; CDR2 reads SYDVKM. CDR3 size: 13 residues. V lost 7 bases, J lost 3 bases, and 12 bases lay in between. This chain's CDR3 is CASTWGLDTEAFF. CDR3 in DNA: TGTGCCAGCACCTGGGGGTTGGACACTGAAGCTTTCTTT.

The chain links TRBV18 to TRBJ2-7; a weak D match, TRBD2 (6 bases). Germline-derived CDR1 and CDR2 are KGHSH and LQKENI. The CDR3 runs to 14 residues. Trimming pared 1 base from V and 3 bases from J, leaving 10 bases between. The chain's CDR3 is CASSPQGLIYEQYF. The CDR3 bases are TGTGCCAGCTCACCACAGGGACTGATCTACGAGCAGTACTTC.

The V gene is TRBV5-4, the J gene TRBJ2-5, with 11 bases matching TRBD2. The CDR3 spans 14 residues. Germline assignment: CDR1 SGHNT and CDR2 YYREEE (reference sequence). V shed 7 bases, J shed 5 bases, and the junction held 7 bases outside the gene matches. The CDR3 reads CASGPLAGVETQYF. CDR3 DNA sequence: TGTGCCAGCGGCCCACTAGCGGGAGTTGAGACCCAGTACTTC.

V is TRBV7-2 and J is TRBJ2-2; 7 bases line up with TRBD2. Germline V gene data show CDR1 as SGHTA and CDR2 as FQGNSA. Trimming removed 1 base from V and 6 bases from J; junction bases left unmatched: 8. The CDR3 covers 16 residues. The CDR3 loop is CASSLVRTRFAGELFF. Here the CDR3 DNA reads TGTGCCAGCAGCTTAGTGAGGACTAGATTCGCCGGGGAGCTGTTTTTT.

The chain couples TRBV19 to TRBJ1-5; D remains ambiguous. Deletions cut 7 bases from V and 4 bases from J, with 14 bases between. The CDR3 consists of 14 residues. Germline V lookup: CDR1 LNHDA, CDR2 SQIVND (reference sequence). CDR3 region: CASNSGVGNQPQHF. The CDR3 bases are TGTGCCAGTAATTCGGGAGTTGGAAATCAGCCCCAGCATTTT.

The chain is built from TRBV5-1 and TRBJ2-1, with D possibly TRBD2 on 6 matching bases. Deletions cut 6 bases from V and 2 bases from J, with 15 bases between. The CDR3 sequence is 15 residues long. The germline gives CDR1 SGHRS, CDR2 YFSETQ. The CDR3 region is CASTGGPAAYNEQFF. In DNA form, the CDR3 reads TGCGCCAGCACCGGGGGTCCAGCGGCCTACAATGAGCAGTTCTTC.

This chain connects TRBV10-2 to TRBJ1-2, with D unclear. Germline CDR1 reads WSHSY; CDR2 reads SAAADI. Trimming cost V 3 bases and J 9 bases, with 8 bases left between them. This CDR3 region has 11 residues. CDR3 in DNA: TGCGCCAGCAGTGAAGACTCCCGCTACACCTTC. This translates into CASSEDSRYTF.

The chain employs TRBV11-2 and TRBJ2-7, with 8 bases fitting TRBD1. The CDR3 runs to 15 residues. The junction had 4 bases not matched to a gene; V was cut back by 0 bases and J by 3 bases. The germline V gene encodes CDR1 SGHAT and CDR2 FQNNGV. The CDR3 DNA is TGTGCCAGCAGCTTAGACCGGACAGGGTTCTACGAGCAGTACTTC. Encoded protein: CASSLDRTGFYEQYF.

This clone has only one observation. The chain has TRBV7-2 and TRBJ1-1, with TRBD1 matching over 7 bases. Germline V gives CDR1 SGHTA, CDR2 FQGNSA. This CDR3 is 14 amino acids long. With 5 bases clipped from V and 5 bases from J, the junction kept 8 bases outside the gene matches. The CDR3 DNA follows: TGTGCCAGCAGCCTCCGGGACAGTACGACTGAAGCTTTCTTT. Translated: CASSLRDSTTEAFF. Combining the CDR3 with reference TRBV7-2 and TRBJ1-1 gives the whole variable domain GAGVSQSPSNKVTEKGKDVELRCDPISGHTALYWYRQSLGQGLEFLIYFQGNSAPDKSGLPSDRFSAERTGGSVSTLTIQRTQQEDSAVYLCASSLRDSTTEAFFGQGTRLTVV.

This chain joins TRBV18 and TRBJ1-1; D is possibly TRBD1 (6 bases). The V gene's germline CDR1 is KGHSH and CDR2 LQKENI. V lost 2 bases and J 1 base, leaving 14 bases between the germline ends. CDR3 length: 16 residues. DNA of the CDR3: TGTGCCAGCTCACCATTCCGGGACACGAGGAACACTGAAGCTTTCTTT. It encodes CASSPFRDTRNTEAFF. The variable domain in full, completed from reference TRBV18 and TRBJ1-1, reads NAGVMQNPRHLVRRRGQEARLRCSPMKGHSHVYWYRQLPEEGLKFMVYLQKENIIDESGMPKERFSAEFPKEGPSILRIQQVVRGDSAAYFCASSPFRDTRNTEAFFGQGTRLTVV.